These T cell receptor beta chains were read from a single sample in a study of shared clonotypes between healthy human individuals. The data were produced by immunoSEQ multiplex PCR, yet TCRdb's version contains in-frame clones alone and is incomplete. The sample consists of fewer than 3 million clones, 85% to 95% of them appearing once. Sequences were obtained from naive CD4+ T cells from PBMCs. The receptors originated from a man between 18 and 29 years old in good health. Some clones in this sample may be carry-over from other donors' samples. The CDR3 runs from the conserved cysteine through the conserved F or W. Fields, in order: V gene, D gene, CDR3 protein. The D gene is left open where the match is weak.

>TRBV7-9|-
CASSPRFVARTEAFF
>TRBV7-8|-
CASSTSLGQPQHF
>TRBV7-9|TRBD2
CASSLPGTKKFF
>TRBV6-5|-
CASRGFGNTIYF
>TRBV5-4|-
CASMPSRGIGDEQYF
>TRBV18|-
CASSAQGEWNTEAFF
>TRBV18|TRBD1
CASSPRRDRVVHPYEQYF
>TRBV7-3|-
CASSLGFRPGELFF
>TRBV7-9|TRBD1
CASSLRGTGGYEQYF
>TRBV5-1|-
CASSSDRPYEQYF